This T cell receptor (beta chain) originates from a study of OX40 agonist ivuxolimab in advanced cancers. Study outcomes and limitations: Both CD4+ and CD8+ T cell populations in blood had undergone clonal expansion by week 6 at 0.1 to 3.0 mg/kg. Which antigen the expanded peripheral T cells recognized is unknown. Average numbers of expanded clones were greater in CD8+ T cells than in CD4+.

As concerns this clone: Its matching antigen is unknown.

Germline V CDR1 and CDR2: GTSNPN, SVGIG (reference sequence). Trimming shortened V by 1 base and J by 7 bases, and 14 bases separated the two germline ends. The CDR3 is 13 amino acids. Clones were read by immunoSEQ multiplex PCR, and TCRdb kept only the in-frame ones, dropping some. Of about 36,000 clones in the sample, around three quarters were seen once. The J gene is TRBJ2-7, the V gene TRBV30; the D gene is possibly TRBD2 (6 bases). This TCR came from an adult with an advanced solid tumor such as melanoma, head and neck, liver or kidney cancer. The material sequenced was CD4+ or CD8+ T cells sorted from blood, taken in a trial of the OX40 agonist ivuxolimab. For the CDR3, the DNA is TGTGCCTGGAGTGGAAGTGGGGGGAATGAGCAGTACTTC. This sequence encodes CAWSGSGGNEQYF.